This T cell receptor (beta chain) was sequenced for a study of shared clonotypes between healthy human individuals. Every subset had its genomic DNA shared out evenly among several immunoSEQ plates. Sorted subsets were amplified in replicate PCRs using about 200 ng DNA, around 30,000 T cell genomes. Here immunoSEQ multiplex PCR was the method, and the copy in TCRdb shows in-frame clones only, minus some. The sample holds some 550,000 clones, around 97% seen once. As to this clone: As yet, its antigen is unknown.

Notes on the study in general: Larger estimated richness was generally seen in naive subsets than in memory subsets.

The CDR3 loop spans 15 amino acids. The germline V gene has CDR1 MGHDK and CDR2 SYGVNS. This sequence originates from a woman in her twenties or thirties in good health. Sequencing used naive CD4+ T cells sorted from blood. Noted subset: CD45RA+ positively selected. The rearrangement links TRBV25-1 to TRBJ2-5, with TRBD2 matching over 11 bases. TRBJ2-7 explains the end of the DNA better; the J call may be wrong. The CDR3 loop is CASSKTSGTLYEQYF. The CDR3 DNA sequence: TGTGCCAGCAGTAAGACTAGCGGGACCCTCTACGAGCAGTACTTC.